These 2 T cell receptor beta chains came from one sample sequenced in a study of T cell repertoires in cytomegalovirus infection. TCRdb fed the reads into MiXCR, producing one record per CDR3 protein. The sample lists 200,000 or so distinct CDR3 sequences, over 25% occurring once. Material: PBMCs. All receptors come from a human donor in good health (CMV status not recorded). Some clones in this sample may be carry-over from other donors' samples.

The CDR3 here is CASSLGVPSSGYGYTF. The DNA of the CDR3 is TGTGCCAGCAGCTTAGGCGTCCCCTCGAGTGGCTATGGCTACACCTTC. The rearrangement links TRBV7-8 to TRBJ1-2; D not resolved. The CDR3 has 16 amino acids. Trimming stripped 1 base from V and 4 bases from J, with 16 bases between. Germline lookup yields CDR1 SGHVS and CDR2 FQNEAQ.

This clonotype was seen only a few times. This chain links TRBV19 with TRBJ1-1; D is undetermined. The CDR3 has 14 amino acids. Deletions cut 3 bases from V and 0 bases from J, with 8 bases between. Germline CDR1 is LNHDA and CDR2 is SQIVND (reference sequence). The CDR3 loop is CASSISRMNTEAFF. CDR3 sequence (DNA): TGTGCCAGTAGTATCTCACGCATGAACACTGAAGCTTTCTTT. Full variable domain (outside the CDR3, taken from reference TRBV19 and TRBJ1-1): DGGITQSPKYLFRKEGQNVTLSCEQNLNHDAMYWYRQDPGQGLRLIYYSQIVNDFQKGDIAEGYSVSREKKESFPLTVTSAQKNPTAFYLCASSISRMNTEAFFGQGTRLTVV.